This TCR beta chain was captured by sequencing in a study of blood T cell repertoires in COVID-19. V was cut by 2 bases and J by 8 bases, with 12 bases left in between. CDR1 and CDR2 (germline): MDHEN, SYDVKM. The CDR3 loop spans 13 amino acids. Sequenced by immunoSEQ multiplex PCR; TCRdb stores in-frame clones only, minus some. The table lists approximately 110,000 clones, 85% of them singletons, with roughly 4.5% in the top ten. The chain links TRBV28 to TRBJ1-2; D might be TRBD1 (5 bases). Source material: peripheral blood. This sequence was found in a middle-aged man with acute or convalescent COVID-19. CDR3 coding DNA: TGTGCCAGCAGTTTAGAACTCAGGGTCGGCTACACCTTC. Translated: CASSLELRVGYTF.